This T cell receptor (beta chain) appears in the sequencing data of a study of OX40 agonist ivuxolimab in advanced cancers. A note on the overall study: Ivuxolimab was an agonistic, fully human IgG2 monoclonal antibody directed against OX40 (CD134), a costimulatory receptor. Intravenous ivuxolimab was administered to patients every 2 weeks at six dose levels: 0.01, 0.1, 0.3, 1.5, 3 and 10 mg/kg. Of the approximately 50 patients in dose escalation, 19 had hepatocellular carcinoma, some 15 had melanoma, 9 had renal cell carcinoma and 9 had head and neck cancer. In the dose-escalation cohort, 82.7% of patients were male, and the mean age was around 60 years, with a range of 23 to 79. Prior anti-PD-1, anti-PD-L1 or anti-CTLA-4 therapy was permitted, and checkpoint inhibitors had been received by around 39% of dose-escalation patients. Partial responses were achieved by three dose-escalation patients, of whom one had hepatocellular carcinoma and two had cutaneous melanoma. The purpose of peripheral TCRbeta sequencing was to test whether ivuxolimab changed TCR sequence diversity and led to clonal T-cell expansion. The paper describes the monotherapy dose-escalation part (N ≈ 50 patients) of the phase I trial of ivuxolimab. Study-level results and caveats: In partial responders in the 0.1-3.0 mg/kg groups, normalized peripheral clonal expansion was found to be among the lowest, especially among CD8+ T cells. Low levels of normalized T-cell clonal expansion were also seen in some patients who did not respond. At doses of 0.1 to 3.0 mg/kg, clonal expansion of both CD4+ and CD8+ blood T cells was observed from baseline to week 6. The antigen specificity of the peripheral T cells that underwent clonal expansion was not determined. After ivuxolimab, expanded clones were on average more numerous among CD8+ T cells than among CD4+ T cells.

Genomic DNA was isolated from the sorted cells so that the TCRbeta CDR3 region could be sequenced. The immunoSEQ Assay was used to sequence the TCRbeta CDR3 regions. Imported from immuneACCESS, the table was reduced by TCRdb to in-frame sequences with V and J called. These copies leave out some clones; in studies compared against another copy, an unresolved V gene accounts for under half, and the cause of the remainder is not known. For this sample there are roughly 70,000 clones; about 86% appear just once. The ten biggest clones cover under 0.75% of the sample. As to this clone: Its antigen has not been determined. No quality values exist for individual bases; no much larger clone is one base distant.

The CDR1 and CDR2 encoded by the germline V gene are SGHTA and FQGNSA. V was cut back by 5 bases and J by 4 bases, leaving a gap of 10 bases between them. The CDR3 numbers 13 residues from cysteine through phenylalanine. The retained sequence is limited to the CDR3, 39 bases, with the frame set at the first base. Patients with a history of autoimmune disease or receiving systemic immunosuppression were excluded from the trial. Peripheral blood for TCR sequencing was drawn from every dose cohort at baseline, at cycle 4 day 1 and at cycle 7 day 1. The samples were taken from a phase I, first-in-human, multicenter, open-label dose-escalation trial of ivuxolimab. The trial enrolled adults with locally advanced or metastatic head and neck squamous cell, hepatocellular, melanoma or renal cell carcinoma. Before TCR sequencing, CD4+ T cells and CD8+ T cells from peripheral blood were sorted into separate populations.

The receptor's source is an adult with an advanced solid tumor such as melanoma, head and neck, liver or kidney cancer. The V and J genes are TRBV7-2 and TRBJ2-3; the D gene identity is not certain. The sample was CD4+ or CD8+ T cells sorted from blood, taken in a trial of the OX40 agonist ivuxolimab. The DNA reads TGTGCCAGCAGCCTGCCCTCGTCAGATACGCAGTATTTT. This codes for CASSLPSSDTQYF.